The source of this T cell receptor (beta chain) is a study of human T cells and chemical hapten exposure. Germline values: CDR1 LNHDA, CDR2 SQIVND (reference sequence). This CDR3 contains 13 residues. V lost 4 bases and J 5 bases, leaving 9 bases between the germline ends. Individual cDNA molecules received unique molecular identifiers in the library. Original processing methods: Per-sample TCR counts ranged from about 20,000 to 750,000, median about 100,000. TCRdb itself ran the RACE reads through MiXCR, one entry per CDR3 protein. The authors' filters were not applied to this entry. In the table there are roughly 100,000 distinct CDR3 sequences, 8.5% to 9% of which are singletons. Time point in this sample: healthy volunteer bleed at 2 weeks. Whole blood that had not been fractionated was the source of extracted total RNA. This clonotype has more than one count but fewer than ten.

Sequencing used whole blood. The V and J genes are TRBV19 and TRBJ1-5; a possible D gene is TRBD1 (6 bases). This receptor was taken from a female donor in good health. Some clones in this sample may be carry-over from other donors' samples. The CDR3, as DNA: TGTGCCAGTAGTAGGACAGCTCATCAGCCCCAGCATTTT. Residues: CASSRTAHQPQHF.